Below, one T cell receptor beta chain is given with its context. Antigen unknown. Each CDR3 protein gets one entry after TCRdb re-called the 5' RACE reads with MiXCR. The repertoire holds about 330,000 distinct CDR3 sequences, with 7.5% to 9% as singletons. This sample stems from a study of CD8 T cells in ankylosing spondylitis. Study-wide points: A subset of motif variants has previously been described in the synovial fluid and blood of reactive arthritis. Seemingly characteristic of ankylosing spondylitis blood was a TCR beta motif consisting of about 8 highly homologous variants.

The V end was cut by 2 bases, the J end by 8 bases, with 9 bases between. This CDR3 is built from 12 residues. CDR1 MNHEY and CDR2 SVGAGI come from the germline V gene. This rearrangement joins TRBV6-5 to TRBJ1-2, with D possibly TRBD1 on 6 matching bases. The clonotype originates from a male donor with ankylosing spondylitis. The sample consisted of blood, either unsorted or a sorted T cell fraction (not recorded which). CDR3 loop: CASSYAGEGYTF. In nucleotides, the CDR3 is TGTGCCAGCAGTTACGCAGGGGAAGGCTACACCTTC.